This T cell receptor beta chain comes out of a study of cytomegalovirus exposure and HLA in healthy donors. CDR1 and CDR2 (germline): SGHDT, YYEEEE. The ends were cut back, 4 bases at V and 1 base at J, with 12 bases in the middle. The CDR3 loop spans 15 amino acids. The PCR contained 60 Vbeta and 13 Jbeta primers. The data were produced by immunoSEQ multiplex PCR, yet TCRdb's version contains in-frame clones alone and is incomplete. The sample has about 180,000 clones, about 79% seen once; the top ten hold approximately 6%. The sequenced material came from PBMCs. The chain employs TRBV5-6 and TRBJ1-3; D uncertain. This sequence originates from a man aged 40-50 years in good health and CMV-seropositive. In DNA, the CDR3 is TGTGCCAGCAGCCGGTACAGTCTATCTGGAAACACCATATATTTT. This sequence encodes CASSRYSLSGNTIYF.